This T cell receptor (beta chain) was documented in a study of technical replicates of blood from a few donors. This CDR3 spans 15 amino acids. Germline assignment: CDR1 SGHDT and CDR2 YYEEEE. The V end lost 2 bases, the J end lost 0 bases, and 9 bases lay between the germline ends. Data came from immunoSEQ multiplex PCR; TCRdb stores just in-frame clones and leaves some out. The sample contains 79,000 or so clones, roughly nine tenths of which appear only once. The specimen was T cells isolated from PBMCs. The receptor comes from a human donor in good health. V is TRBV5-6 and J is TRBJ2-1; D is possibly TRBD2 (5 bases). The CDR3 is CASSLGGTSYNEQFF. Here the CDR3 DNA reads TGTGCCAGCAGCTTAGGAGGTACCTCCTACAATGAGCAGTTCTTC.